The 30 T cell receptor beta chains given below trace back to one sample, sequenced in a study of blood T cell repertoires in COVID-19. Sequencing was performed with immunoSEQ multiplex PCR; in TCRdb, only in-frame clones are kept and a portion is missing. The profile shows roughly 260,000 clones, 91% of them singletons. Sequenced material: PBMCs or T cells enriched from blood (not recorded which). Receptor source: a human donor in a cohort exposed to, infected with or recovered from COVID-19 (not recorded which). The donor label of this sample is uncertain.

V and J are TRBV5-1 and TRBJ2-4; the D gene is possibly TRBD2 (5 bases). From germline, CDR1 is SGHRS and CDR2 YFSETQ. Deletions cut 6 bases from V and 0 bases from J, with 19 bases between. The CDR3 covers 17 residues. CDR3: CASIRLWRALAKNIQYF. CDR3 coding DNA: TGCGCCAGCATCCGTTTGTGGCGGGCCCTAGCCAAAAACATTCAGTACTTC.

The gene calls are TRBV6-2 or TRBV6-3 and TRBJ2-5; 10 nucleotides line up with TRBD1. With V trimmed by 6 bases and J by 5 bases, 6 bases remained unmatched. This CDR3 is built from 14 residues. Germline V gives CDR1 MNHEY, CDR2 SVGEGT. CDR3 loop: CASSRQGAGETQYF. The DNA for the CDR3 is TGTGCCAGCAGCCGACAGGGGGCAGGGGAGACCCAGTACTTC.

The chain links TRBV18 to TRBJ2-2, with 7 bases aligning to TRBD1. The V gene end was trimmed by 0 bases and the J gene end by 2 bases; junction bases not matched to a gene: 6. The CDR3 consists of 17 residues. CDR1 is KGHSH, CDR2 LQKENI, per germline. The CDR3 loop is CASSPPRGTENTGELFF. CDR3 nucleotides: TGTGCCAGCTCACCACCCAGAGGGACAGAAAACACCGGGGAGCTGTTTTTT.

The chain recombines TRBV2 with TRBJ1-2; no firm D call. V dropped 4 bases and J dropped 0 bases, with 9 bases sitting between them. The CDR3 runs 14 residues. The germline V gene encodes CDR1 SNHLY and CDR2 FYNNEI. CDR3 nucleotides: TGTGCCAGCAGTGGCTCGGGAGCTAACTATGGCTACACCTTC. Protein: CASSGSGANYGYTF.

The rearrangement links TRBV5-1 to TRBJ2-7, with TRBD1 matching over 8 bases. This CDR3 contains 14 residues. The V gene's germline CDR1 is SGHRS and CDR2 YFSETQ. The V segment lost 0 bases and the J segment 5 bases; nucleotides outside the gene matches: 4. CDR3 DNA sequence: TGCGCCAGCAGCTTGGGGACAGGGTACGACGAGCAGTACTTC. The encoded protein is CASSLGTGYDEQYF. The full variable domain, in which reference TRBV5-1 and TRBJ2-7 provide the parts outside the CDR3, is KAGVTQTPRYLIKTRGQQVTLSCSPISGHRSVSWYQQTPGQGLQFLFEYFSETQRNKGNFPGRFSGRQFSNSRSEMNVSTLELGDSALYLCASSLGTGYDEQYFGPGTRLTVT.

The V gene is TRBV7-9, the J gene TRBJ2-1; 8 bases fit TRBD1. Looked up from germline, CDR1 is SEHNR and CDR2 is FQNEAQ (reference sequence). V lost 7 bases to trimming and J lost 6 bases; unmatched junction nucleotides: 11. The CDR3 spans 15 residues. The CDR3 loop reads CASKKQGGLLNEQFF. The CDR3 region has the DNA TGTGCCAGCAAAAAACAGGGGGGCCTCCTCAATGAGCAGTTCTTC.

V is TRBV12-5 and J is TRBJ1-6, with 9 bases lining up with TRBD1. The junction had 3 bases not matched to a gene; V was cut back by 6 bases and J by 3 bases. Germline CDR1 and CDR2: LGHNT and FRNRAP. CDR3 length: 15 residues. CDR3 coding DNA: TGTGCTAGTGGGGGACAGGGAGTCTATAATTCACCCCTCCACTTT. Its translation is CASGGQGVYNSPLHF.

The chain combines TRBV7-9 with TRBJ1-2, with unresolved D. Germline assignment: CDR1 SEHNR and CDR2 FQNEAQ (reference sequence). V lost 0 bases to trimming and J lost 5 bases, with 16 bases between them. This CDR3 is built from 16 residues. CDR3 protein: CASSLAPTRERYGYTF. The CDR3 DNA reads as TGTGCCAGCAGCTTAGCGCCTACACGGGAAAGATATGGCTACACCTTC.

This chain connects TRBV21-1 to TRBJ1-2. TRBV21-1 is classified as a pseudogene. The CDR3 is 15 residues long. The CDR3 DNA follows: TGTGCCAGCAGCAAAGTGGGCAGGGAGGACTATGGCTACACCTTC. As protein: CASSKVGREDYGYTF.

The V and J genes are TRBV4-2 and TRBJ1-5, with TRBD1 identical over 8 bases. From germline, CDR1 is LGHNA and CDR2 YNFKEQ. The ends lost 0 bases at V and 6 bases at J; junction bases unmatched: 10. CDR3 length: 17 amino acids. The CDR3 nucleotides are TGTGCCAGCAGCCAAGATGTAAGACAGGGGATCGGTCAGCCCCAGCATTTT. It translates to CASSQDVRQGIGQPQHF.

The rearrangement joins TRBV5-1 to TRBJ2-3; 7 nucleotides agree with TRBD1. CDR1 and CDR2 (germline): SGHRS, YFSETQ. The J segment lost 4 bases and the V segment lost 2 bases, leaving 4 bases of the junction unmatched. The CDR3 extends over 14 amino acids. The CDR3 DNA reads TGCGCCAGCAGCTTCGACAGGGCGGCAGATACGCAGTATTTT. This sequence encodes CASSFDRAADTQYF.

For the CDR3, the DNA is TGCGCCAGCAGCTTAAGGCAGGGCCTTGATGGCTACACCTTC. Its translation is CASSLRQGLDGYTF. The chain is built from TRBV5-1 and TRBJ1-2, with a tentative D call TRBD1 (5 bases). The V end lost 2 bases, the J end lost 6 bases, and 14 bases lay between the germline ends. This CDR3 has 14 residues. Looked up from germline, CDR1 is SGHRS and CDR2 is YFSETQ.

The gene calls are TRBV12-3 or TRBV12-4 and TRBJ1-5; D uncertain. This CDR3 has 13 amino acids. V was trimmed by 6 bases and J by 5 bases, leaving 11 bases between them. The CDR3 region has the DNA TGTGCCAGCAGCGCCGGCGGCGATCAGCCCCAGCATTTT. It is translated as CASSAGGDQPQHF.

This clone was found once. The chain uses TRBV30 and TRBJ1-1; D ambiguous. This CDR3 region has 13 residues. CDR1 and CDR2 from the germline V gene are GTSNPN and SVGIG (reference sequence). Trimming cost V 5 bases and J 6 bases, with 16 bases left between them. CDR3 in amino acids: CAWHFLPGAEAFF. CDR3 nucleotides: TGTGCCTGGCATTTTCTCCCCGGGGCTGAAGCTTTCTTT.

The chain uses TRBV6-5 and TRBJ2-7, with unresolved D. Trimming removed 10 bases from V and 1 base from J, with 14 bases in between. This CDR3 is 13 amino acids long. Germline V gives CDR1 MNHEY, CDR2 SVGAGI. CDR3 in DNA: TGTGCCACTCTGACTTACACGTCCTACGAGCAGTACTTC. It codes for CATLTYTSYEQYF.

The rearrangement joins TRBV18 to TRBJ1-5; 7 bases fit TRBD1. Trimming took 2 bases from V and 7 from J; bases not matched to a gene: 2. CDR1 is KGHSH, CDR2 LQKENI, per germline. The CDR3 consists of 13 residues. The CDR3 bases are TGTGCCAGCTCACCAGACAGGGAACAGCCCCAGCATTTT. Amino acid sequence: CASSPDREQPQHF.

The CDR3 DNA reads TGTGCCAGCAGCTTTCAAACAGGGATTCAAGAGACCCAGTACTTC. It is translated as CASSFQTGIQETQYF. The V gene is TRBV9, the J gene TRBJ2-5, with a possible D match to TRBD1 (6 bases). The CDR3 is made up of 15 amino acids. Germline assignment: CDR1 SGDLS and CDR2 YYNGEE. The V end lost 4 bases, the J end lost 2 bases, and 15 bases lay between the germline ends.

The rearrangement joins TRBV7-8 to TRBJ2-5, with D possibly being TRBD2 (7 bases). The germline V and J ends were trimmed by 0 bases and 7 bases, with 21 bases remaining between them. Germline CDR1 reads SGHVS; CDR2 reads FQNEAQ. CDR3 length: 17 residues. CDR3 loop: CASSLARFGGQGGTQYF. CDR3 sequence (DNA): TGTGCCAGCAGCTTAGCGCGGTTCGGGGGGCAGGGCGGGACCCAGTACTTC.

For this clone: Other DNA sequences in this specimen translate into the identical CDR3. This chain joins TRBV2 and TRBJ1-2; D remains ambiguous. The germline V gene has CDR1 SNHLY and CDR2 FYNNEI. The CDR3 consists of 11 residues. The V gene lost 7 bases and the J gene lost 0 bases, with 3 bases spanning the gap. CDR3 sequence: CASTANYGYTF. DNA of the CDR3: TGTGCCAGCACGGCTAACTATGGCTACACCTTC.

This sequence joins TRBV19 and TRBJ1-5; no reliable D call. The V gene's germline CDR1 is LNHDA and CDR2 SQIVND (reference sequence). The CDR3 spans 13 residues. V dropped 5 bases and J dropped 6 bases, with 11 bases sitting between them. The CDR3 reads CASSVGVAQPQHF. As DNA, the CDR3 is TGTGCCAGTAGTGTCGGGGTTGCTCAGCCCCAGCATTTT.

This chain links TRBV24-1 with TRBJ1-5, with 7 positions matching TRBD1. The germline V gene has CDR1 KGHDR and CDR2 SFDVKD. The CDR3 totals 16 residues. Trimming at V came to 3 bases and at J to 5 bases, leaving 9 bases not matched to a gene. The CDR3 region is CATSDPRGSDDQPQHF. In nucleotides, the CDR3 is TGTGCCACCAGTGATCCCAGGGGGTCGGACGATCAGCCCCAGCATTTT.

The chain is built from TRBV5-1 and TRBJ2-2; D perhaps matches TRBD2 (6 bases). The CDR3 spans 16 residues. Trimming removed 4 bases from V and 2 bases from J, with 15 bases in between. The germline gives CDR1 SGHRS, CDR2 YFSETQ. CDR3 region: CASSITGGVNTGELFF. The CDR3 DNA sequence: TGCGCCAGCAGCATTACCGGGGGTGTTAACACCGGGGAGCTGTTTTTT.

The rearrangement uses TRBV5-1 and TRBJ1-6; no firm D call. Germline V CDR1 and CDR2: SGHRS, YFSETQ. The CDR3 runs to 14 residues. Trimming shortened V by 5 bases and J by 0 bases, and 6 bases separated the two germline ends. Written as DNA, the CDR3 is TGCGCCAGCAGAGCCCGCTCCTATAATTCACCCCTCCACTTT. This encodes CASRARSYNSPLHF.

The CDR3 sequence is CASSLGQGNNEKLFF. Written as DNA, the CDR3 is TGCGCCAGCAGCTTGGGCCAGGGAAATAATGAAAAACTGTTTTTT. The V and J genes are TRBV5-1 and TRBJ1-4, with D possibly TRBD1 on 5 matching bases. The germline V and J ends were trimmed by 0 bases and 4 bases, with 10 bases remaining between them. CDR3 size: 15 residues. Germline CDR1 and CDR2: SGHRS and YFSETQ. Together with reference TRBV5-1 and TRBJ1-4, the CDR3 gives the full variable domain: KAGVTQTPRYLIKTRGQQVTLSCSPISGHRSVSWYQQTPGQGLQFLFEYFSETQRNKGNFPGRFSGRQFSNSRSEMNVSTLELGDSALYLCASSLGQGNNEKLFFGSGTQLSVL.

This clone was seen a single time. DNA of the CDR3: TGTGCCAGCACCACCCAAGGAGGTGGCTACACCTTC. Amino acids: CASTTQGGGYTF. The J gene is TRBJ1-2, the V gene TRBV12-3 or TRBV12-4; D is undetermined. Between the trimmed V and J ends, which lost 7 bases and 7 bases, there was a span of 13 bases. The CDR3 loop spans 12 amino acids.

The V call is TRBV9, the J call TRBJ2-5; D not certain. With 4 bases removed from V and 5 bases from J, the gap between germline ends came to 12 bases. This CDR3 is 13 amino acids long. Germline V lookup: CDR1 SGDLS, CDR2 YYNGEE. The CDR3 DNA reads TGTGCCAGCAGCAATACAGCTTGGGAGACCCAGTACTTC. It is translated as CASSNTAWETQYF.

The chain joins TRBV27 to TRBJ1-5; no clear D gene. Germline CDR1 and CDR2: MNHEY and SMNVEV (reference sequence). The CDR3 covers 13 residues. With 2 bases removed from V and 7 bases from J, the gap between germline ends came to 9 bases. Here the CDR3 reads CASSLQARQPQHF. The CDR3 nucleotides are TGTGCCAGCAGTTTACAGGCTCGACAGCCCCAGCATTTT.

The V gene is TRBV4-3, the J gene TRBJ2-5; D gene uncertain. CDR1 is LGHNA and CDR2 is YSLEER in the germline V gene. Trimming took 0 bases from V and 1 from J, leaving 9 bases between them. This CDR3 has 15 residues. This CDR3 is CASSQEVASQETQYF. As DNA, the CDR3 is TGCGCCAGCAGCCAAGAGGTAGCTTCCCAAGAGACCCAGTACTTC.

The V and J genes are TRBV11-3 and TRBJ2-3; TRBD2 aligns across 8 bases. Germline CDR1 reads SGHNT; CDR2 reads YENEEA. The CDR3 totals 15 residues. J lost 5 bases, V lost 0 bases, and 4 bases had no gene match. In nucleotides, the CDR3 is TGTGCCAGCAGCTTAGATAGCGGGAATTTAGATACGCAGTATTTT. Its translation is CASSLDSGNLDTQYF.

V is TRBV7-2 and J is TRBJ2-3, with D perhaps TRBD2 (7 bases). Germline values: CDR1 SGHTA, CDR2 FQGNSA. The CDR3 loop spans 17 amino acids. The V gene lost 0 bases and the J gene lost 5 bases, with 18 bases spanning the gap. CDR3 amino acids: CASSLAPGGGVKDTQYF. The CDR3 nucleotides read TGTGCCAGCAGCTTAGCGCCTGGAGGGGGGGTGAAAGATACGCAGTATTTT.